The present T cell receptor (beta chain) was sequenced within a study of CD8 T cells in ankylosing spondylitis. For this clonotype: Its antigen is as yet unknown.

The TCR beta libraries were generated through quantitative 5'-RACE incorporating molecular barcodes. Each CDR3 protein gets one entry after TCRdb re-called the 5' RACE reads with MiXCR. The table records roughly 670,000 distinct CDR3 sequences, around 20% of them present only once. Study-level results: Within matched ankylosing spondylitis synovial fluid, disease-linked clones were reportedly significantly enriched. Reports of some motif variants in reactive arthritis synovial fluid and blood predate this one. Within ankylosing spondylitis blood, a TCR beta motif made up of seven to nine highly homologous variants appeared to be characteristic.

V lost 0 bases, J lost 1 base, and 12 bases lay in between. CDR3 length: 15 residues. In germline, CDR1 is GTSNPN, CDR2 SVGIG (reference sequence). What was sequenced was blood, either unsorted or a sorted T cell fraction (not recorded which). The sequence derives from a male donor with ankylosing spondylitis. The rearrangement joins TRBV30 to TRBJ1-2; no definite D call. CDR3 residues: CAWSVSRYVNYGYTF. CDR3 coding DNA: TGTGCCTGGAGTGTAAGCCGCTACGTTAACTATGGCTACACCTTC.